These 18 T cell receptor beta chains were sequenced from one sample in a study of blood T cells in healthy people across ages. Alongside a J-beta primer mix, a sample-barcoded 5' primer served in a second PCR lasting about 6 to 11 cycles. TCRdb re-derived calls from the 5' RACE reads in MiXCR, one entry per CDR3 protein. Altogether 540,000 or so distinct CDR3 sequences are present, 25% to 30% being singletons, with the ten largest covering approximately 17%. The sample consisted of blood. Every receptor here comes from a woman aged 65 to 85 in good health.

The chain recombines TRBV2 with TRBJ1-5; 10 bases match TRBD1. The germline CDR1 and CDR2 sequences are SNHLY and FYNNEI. Trimming cost V 6 bases and J 1 base; bases outside gene matches: 3. CDR3 size: 15 residues. CDR3 sequence: CASSRQGASNQPQHF. The CDR3 bases are TGTGCCAGCAGCCGACAGGGGGCGAGCAATCAGCCCCAGCATTTT.

This clonotype was counted only a few times. The chain recombines TRBV9 with TRBJ2-1, with TRBD2 identical over 11 bases. The V segment lost 2 bases and the J segment 10 bases; nucleotides outside the gene matches: 8. Germline CDR1 SGDLS, CDR2 YYNGEE. The CDR3 spans 15 residues. The CDR3 region is CASSVPTSGAAEQFF. CDR3 coding DNA: TGTGCCAGCAGCGTTCCGACTAGCGGGGCAGCGGAGCAGTTCTTC.

The V gene is TRBV6-6, the J gene TRBJ1-2, with TRBD1 matching 7 bases. This CDR3 region has 13 residues. Germline V gene lookup returns CDR1 MNHNY and CDR2 SVGAGI (reference sequence). CDR3 residues: CTTGEKGSYGYTF. CDR3 sequence (DNA): TGTACAACAGGGGAAAAAGGAAGCTATGGCTACACCTTC.

The rearrangement links TRBV4-2 to TRBJ2-1; TRBD2 matches at 7 bases. CDR3 size: 17 residues. The V segment lost 4 bases and the J segment 6 bases; nucleotides outside the gene matches: 15. The germline V gene encodes CDR1 LGHNA and CDR2 YNFKEQ. Here the CDR3 reads CASSREGKNPPFNEQFF. DNA of the CDR3: TGTGCCAGCAGCCGGGAGGGTAAGAATCCCCCTTTCAATGAGCAGTTCTTC.

This clonotype came up a few times. The J gene is TRBJ1-2, the V gene TRBV9, with unresolved D. The ends were cut back, 3 bases at V and 7 bases at J, with 16 bases in the middle. This CDR3 is built from 14 residues. From germline, CDR1 is SGDLS and CDR2 YYNGEE. The CDR3 DNA follows: TGTGCCAGCAGCGCACAGATGGACCTAGGTGGCTACACCTTC. Encoded protein: CASSAQMDLGGYTF.

The rearrangement joins TRBV7-9 to TRBJ2-3, with D possibly being TRBD1 (6 bases). Germline CDR1 reads SEHNR; CDR2 reads FQNEAQ (reference sequence). Trimming pared 4 bases from V and 4 bases from J, leaving 27 bases between. This CDR3 has 19 residues. The CDR3 region is CASSSGELTGPLVPDTQYF. The DNA of the CDR3 is TGTGCCAGCAGCTCAGGGGAACTGACGGGACCTCTGGTCCCAGATACGCAGTATTTT.

This chain links TRBV6-2 or TRBV6-3 with TRBJ2-2, with D hard to call. The CDR3 has 14 residues. V lost 3 bases, J lost 6 bases, and 11 bases lay in between. Germline assignment: CDR1 MNHEY and CDR2 SVGEGT. CDR3 sequence: CASSYWGRSGELFF. DNA for the CDR3: TGTGCCAGCAGTTATTGGGGAAGATCCGGGGAGCTGTTTTTT.

V is TRBV9 and J is TRBJ2-3; 14 bases match TRBD2. Germline assignment: CDR1 SGDLS and CDR2 YYNGEE. V dropped 6 bases and J dropped 2; count of bases not matched to a gene: 8. The CDR3 spans 17 residues. CDR3 in DNA: TGTGCCAGCACGAACCAGGGACTAGCGGGGGACACAGATACGCAGTATTTT. Its protein is CASTNQGLAGDTDTQYF. Drawing the rest from reference TRBV9 and TRBJ2-3, the complete variable domain is DSGVTQTPKHLITATGQRVTLRCSPRSGDLSVYWYQQSLDQGLQFLIQYYNGEERAKGNILERFSAQQFPDLHSELNLSSLELGDSALYFCASTNQGLAGDTDTQYFGPGTRLTVL.

In its sample, this clonotype was seen many times. The chain has TRBV4-1 and TRBJ2-7; D possibly uses TRBD1 or TRBD2 (7 bases each). V was trimmed by 1 base and J by 6 bases, leaving 13 bases between them. The CDR3 consists of 14 residues. From germline, CDR1 is MGHRA and CDR2 YSYEKL. CDR3 amino acids: CASSQVQGGREQYF. CDR3 nucleotides: TGCGCCAGCAGCCAAGTTCAGGGGGGGCGCGAGCAGTACTTC.

The chain has TRBV2 and TRBJ1-1; D is unclear. CDR3 size: 13 residues. The germline V gene encodes CDR1 SNHLY and CDR2 FYNNEI. Between the trimmed V and J ends, which lost 4 bases and 1 base, there was a span of 7 bases. CDR3 residues: CASSVTGNTEAFF. Written as DNA, the CDR3 is TGTGCCAGCAGTGTAACTGGGAACACTGAAGCTTTCTTT.

The J gene is TRBJ1-2, the V gene TRBV3-1, with 7 bases identical to TRBD1. The CDR3 runs to 16 residues. The V gene end was trimmed by 0 bases and the J gene end by 2 bases; junction bases not matched to a gene: 6. CDR1 LGHDT and CDR2 YNNKEL come from the germline V gene (reference sequence). CDR3: CASSQDLGTVNYGYTF. DNA for the CDR3: TGTGCCAGCAGCCAAGATCTCGGGACAGTAAACTATGGCTACACCTTC.

The rearrangement uses TRBV25-1 and TRBJ2-1; 7 bases line up with TRBD1. The germline gives CDR1 MGHDK, CDR2 SYGVNS. The CDR3 length is 14 residues. J lost 8 bases, V lost 3 bases, and 7 bases had no gene match. The CDR3 DNA sequence: TGTGCCAGCAGTGACCCCAGGGGGAGAGATGAGCAGTTCTTC. Protein sequence: CASSDPRGRDEQFF.

The J gene is TRBJ2-7, the V gene TRBV2; perhaps TRBD2 as D (6 bases). There are 14 residues in the CDR3. The ends were cut back, 8 bases at V and 5 bases at J, with 19 bases in the middle. The germline gives CDR1 SNHLY, CDR2 FYNNEI. CDR3 coding DNA: TGTGCCAGCGAAGTGGTTGGGGGAGGCCACGAGCAGTACTTC. It yields the protein CASEVVGGGHEQYF.

This chain connects TRBV7-9 to TRBJ1-4, with 7 positions matching TRBD1. CDR3 length: 14 amino acids. Losses at the gene ends were 5 bases for V and 7 bases for J; bases not matched to a gene: 7. CDR1 and CDR2 from the germline V gene are SEHNR and FQNEAQ (reference sequence). In nucleotides, the CDR3 is TGTGCCAGCAGCATAACCGCAGGGGGTGAAAAACTGTTTTTT. Its translation: CASSITAGGEKLFF.

The chain combines TRBV21-1 with TRBJ2-5; the table calls TRBD1, which could not be checked here. TRBV21-1 is a listed pseudogene. The CDR3 has 15 amino acids. CDR3 DNA sequence: TGTGCCAGCAGCAAAGGGGGACAGGGAGAAGAGACCCAGTACTTC. It specifies CASSKGGQGEETQYF.

The sample holds a few counts of this clonotype. The chain joins TRBV6-2 or TRBV6-3 to TRBJ2-6, with 8 bases identical to TRBD1. The V gene end was trimmed by 2 bases and the J gene end by 4 bases; junction bases not matched to a gene: 22. CDR1 MNHEY and CDR2 SVGEGT come from the germline V gene. The CDR3 is 22 residues long. This CDR3 reads CASSYPLDDRGSHRNGANVLTF. The CDR3 DNA reads as TGTGCCAGCAGTTACCCACTCGACGACAGGGGATCCCATAGAAACGGGGCCAACGTCCTGACTTTC.

This clonotype was counted ten times or more. V is TRBV29-1 and J is TRBJ2-1, with D unclear. Trimming removed 1 base from V and 0 bases from J, with 10 bases in between. The V gene's germline CDR1 is SQVTM and CDR2 ANQGSEA. CDR3 length equals 15 residues. This CDR3 reads CSVEGHPSSYNEQFF. The CDR3 bases are TGCAGCGTTGAAGGACATCCGAGCTCCTACAATGAGCAGTTCTTC.

This clonotype was detected a few times. V usage is TRBV11-2 and J usage is TRBJ1-1; D is ambiguous. V shed 2 bases and J shed 3 bases, with 7 bases lying between them. The CDR3 extends over 13 amino acids. Germline assignment: CDR1 SGHAT and CDR2 FQNNGV. CDR3 sequence: CASSLFPHTEAFF. The CDR3 DNA reads as TGTGCCAGCAGCTTATTTCCCCACACTGAAGCTTTCTTT.